A single sample gave rise to the 27 T cell receptor beta chains below, sequenced in a study of blood T cell repertoires in COVID-19. Clones were sequenced by immunoSEQ multiplex PCR, and TCRdb holds only the in-frame ones, with some missing. This table has roughly 100,000 clones, around 81% appearing once. The source material was peripheral blood. The source is a man in his 60s with acute or convalescent COVID-19.

The rearrangement joins TRBV5-1 to TRBJ2-7; unclear D gene. V was trimmed by 0 bases and J by 2 bases, leaving 6 bases between them. Germline loops: CDR1 SGHRS, CDR2 YFSETQ. This CDR3 spans 13 amino acids. The CDR3 nucleotides read TGCGCCAGCAGCTTGGTCCTTGCCTACGAGCAGTACTTC. Its translation: CASSLVLAYEQYF.

This chain links TRBV11-3 with TRBJ1-2; 7 bases map to TRBD1. The germline CDR1 and CDR2 sequences are SGHNT and YENEEA. This CDR3 comprises 14 residues. Trimming cost V 1 base and J 4 bases; bases outside gene matches: 3. DNA for the CDR3: TGTGCCAGCAGCTTAGGAGGGACAGCCTATGGCTACACCTTC. Its protein product is CASSLGGTAYGYTF.

The J gene is TRBJ1-4, the V gene TRBV27; maybe TRBD1 (6 bases). Per germline, CDR1 MNHEY and CDR2 SMNVEV (reference sequence). V lost 3 bases to trimming and J lost 6 bases, with 8 bases between them. The CDR3 covers 13 residues. As DNA, the CDR3 is TGTGCCAGCAGTTTTGGGGGCGATGAAAAACTGTTTTTT. It is translated as CASSFGGDEKLFF.

The chain employs TRBV19 and TRBJ2-1; 10 bases are shared with TRBD2. V gave up 5 bases and J gave up 9 bases; unmatched junction bases: 19. The CDR3 runs 18 residues. Germline loops: CDR1 LNHDA, CDR2 SQIVND (reference sequence). This chain's CDR3 is CASSERAQLGLASGEQFF. The CDR3 region has the DNA TGTGCCAGTAGTGAGAGGGCCCAACTGGGACTAGCGTCCGGTGAGCAGTTCTTC. The full variable domain, in which reference TRBV19 and TRBJ2-1 provide the parts outside the CDR3, is DGGITQSPKYLFRKEGQNVTLSCEQNLNHDAMYWYRQDPGQGLRLIYYSQIVNDFQKGDIAEGYSVSREKKESFPLTVTSAQKNPTAFYLCASSERAQLGLASGEQFFGPGTRLTVL.

The chain couples TRBV9 to TRBJ2-1; D gene unclear. Germline-derived CDR1 and CDR2 are SGDLS and YYNGEE. V lost 1 base and J 3 bases, leaving 11 bases between the germline ends. This CDR3 has 15 residues. The CDR3: CASSVFKTDYNEQFF. The CDR3 bases are TGTGCCAGCAGCGTATTTAAGACTGACTACAATGAGCAGTTCTTC.

The V and J genes are TRBV5-1 and TRBJ2-5, with D possibly TRBD1 on 6 matching bases. V lost 6 bases, J lost 4 bases, and 16 bases lay in between. This CDR3 contains 14 residues. In germline, CDR1 is SGHRS, CDR2 YFSETQ. CDR3 coding DNA: TGCGCCAGCAAGGGAGAGGACAGTCGAGAGACCCAGTACTTC. Protein sequence: CASKGEDSRETQYF.

The J gene is TRBJ1-6, the V gene TRBV11-3, with D perhaps matching TRBD1 (6 bases). Germline-derived CDR1 and CDR2 are SGHNT and YENEEA. Trimming took 4 bases from V and 9 from J, leaving 10 bases between them. The CDR3 runs to 13 residues. As DNA, the CDR3 is TGTGCCAGCAGCTCTGGGGGCGGTTCACCCCTCCACTTT. Its protein product is CASSSGGGSPLHF.

J is TRBJ1-3 and V is TRBV9, with 7 bases identical to TRBD1. The CDR3 is made up of 15 amino acids. V was clipped by 4 bases and J by 0 bases; unmatched bases: 4. CDR1 is SGDLS and CDR2 is YYNGEE in the germline V gene. This chain's CDR3 is CASSLTGASGNTIYF. The CDR3 nucleotides read TGTGCCAGCAGCCTCACAGGGGCCTCTGGAAACACCATATATTTT.

This chain joins TRBV11-2 and TRBJ2-1, with TRBD2 matching over 10 bases. Per the germline V gene, CDR1 is SGHAT and CDR2 is FQNNGV. The CDR3 runs to 19 residues. J was trimmed by 0 bases and V by 5 bases; bases with no gene match: 13. Here the CDR3 DNA reads TGTGCCAGCAGCGAAGGCGGACTAGCGGACCGGAGCTCCTACAATGAGCAGTTCTTC. This sequence encodes CASSEGGLADRSSYNEQFF.

A remark on this clone: A junction end diverges from the germline sequence, so it may reflect a read error. The V gene is TRBV28, the J gene TRBJ2-1; D is perhaps TRBD2 (6 bases). Per the germline V gene, CDR1 is MDHEN and CDR2 is SYDVKM. This CDR3 is 12 amino acids long. Written as DNA, the CDR3 is TGTGCCAGCAGTTTAGGGGCACGGGCGGGGCTCTTC. Encoded protein: CASSLGARAGLF.

The chain is built from TRBV7-2 and TRBJ1-6; 9 positions match TRBD1. Losses at the gene ends were 1 base for V and 7 bases for J; bases not matched to a gene: 5. Germline V gene sequence: CDR1 SGHTA, CDR2 FQGNSA. CDR3 length equals 16 residues. The CDR3 protein is CASSLGGGQGNSPLHF. The CDR3 nucleotides are TGTGCCAGCAGCTTAGGGGGGGGACAGGGCAATTCACCCCTCCACTTT.

V is TRBV19 and J is TRBJ1-5; D is undetermined. CDR3 length equals 13 residues. Per the germline V gene, CDR1 is LNHDA and CDR2 is SQIVND (reference sequence). V dropped 11 bases and J dropped 3 bases, with 14 bases sitting between them. The CDR3 reads CASSQSVNQPQHF. The CDR3 DNA reads TGTGCCTCGTCGCAATCAGTCAATCAGCCCCAGCATTTT.

V and J are TRBV25-1 and TRBJ2-1; D perhaps matches TRBD2 (5 bases). The germline V gene has CDR1 MGHDK and CDR2 SYGVNS. The CDR3 has 13 residues. Trimming stripped 1 base from V and 6 bases from J, with 7 bases between. The CDR3 reads CASSESGSNEQFF. The CDR3 DNA follows: TGTGCCAGCAGTGAATCGGGGAGCAATGAGCAGTTCTTC.

This clone was recorded at least ten times. The chain links TRBV18 to TRBJ1-5, with D perhaps matching TRBD1 (6 bases). The germline gives CDR1 KGHSH, CDR2 LQKENI. The CDR3 sequence is 19 residues long. V was cut by 2 bases and J by 2 bases, with 22 bases left in between. The chain's CDR3 is CASSPGITGGRFGNQPQHF. The CDR3 nucleotides read TGTGCCAGCTCACCAGGGATAACGGGGGGCCGCTTCGGCAATCAGCCCCAGCATTTT.

A word on this clone: The junction does not match germline at one end; this may be a read error. The rearrangement uses TRBV20-1 and TRBJ1-1, with 7 bases aligning to TRBD1. CDR1 and CDR2 from the germline V gene are DFQATT and SNEGSKA (reference sequence). This CDR3 has 8 amino acids. In nucleotides, the CDR3 is TGCAGTGTCCCGGGACAGAGCTTT. It encodes CSVPGQSF.

About this clone: One end of the junction varies from germline; a read error may be responsible. This rearrangement joins TRBV10-3 to TRBJ1-6; D perhaps matches TRBD1 (6 bases). Germline values: CDR1 ENHRY, CDR2 SYGVKD. This CDR3 spans 12 amino acids. The CDR3 DNA sequence: TGTGCCATCAGTGACCCCACAGGGCCCCGTTACTTT. Its translation is CAISDPTGPRYF.

This chain joins TRBV9 and TRBJ1-5; possible D gene TRBD1, 5 bases. V lost 4 bases to trimming and J lost 0 bases, with 11 bases between them. This CDR3 spans 15 amino acids. Germline V gene data show CDR1 as SGDLS and CDR2 as YYNGEE. Here the CDR3 reads CASSLSGLSNQPQHF. CDR3 nucleotides: TGTGCCAGCAGCTTATCAGGGCTTAGCAATCAGCCCCAGCATTTT.

The chain employs TRBV9 and TRBJ1-2, with D tentatively TRBD1 (6 bases). Looked up from germline, CDR1 is SGDLS and CDR2 is YYNGEE. The CDR3 has 16 amino acids. The V and J ends lost 3 bases and 1 base respectively, with 16 bases between them. In DNA form, the CDR3 reads TGTGCCAGCAGCGAAGAGGACAGACCCAATAACTATGGCTACACCTTC. Translating gives CASSEEDRPNNYGYTF.

The chain joins TRBV19 to TRBJ1-4, with a tentative D call TRBD1 (5 bases). The V gene lost 3 bases and the J gene lost 7 bases, with 12 bases spanning the gap. The germline gives CDR1 LNHDA, CDR2 SQIVND (reference sequence). The length of the CDR3 is 14 residues. CDR3 nucleotide sequence: TGTGCCAGTAGTATGGAGGGGAGGCCTGAAAAACTGTTTTTT. It specifies CASSMEGRPEKLFF.

This rearrangement joins TRBV9 to TRBJ2-1, with D possibly matching TRBD2 (5 bases). Germline CDR1 SGDLS, CDR2 YYNGEE. The CDR3 contains 22 residues. V lost 5 bases, J lost 0 bases, and 33 bases lay in between. The DNA for the CDR3 is TGTGCCAGCAGTCTAGGGTACAGCGCAAGCGGAGCCGCCCGCTTCTCCTACAATGAGCAGTTCTTC. Translating gives CASSLGYSASGAARFSYNEQFF.

This chain links TRBV27 with TRBJ1-2; the D is unclear. Looked up from germline, CDR1 is MNHEY and CDR2 is SMNVEV (reference sequence). V lost 4 bases to trimming and J lost 2 bases, with 8 bases between them. This CDR3 contains 13 residues. CDR3 sequence (DNA): TGTGCCAGCAGTTCGACACCAAACTATGGCTACACCTTC. This sequence encodes CASSSTPNYGYTF.

The V gene is TRBV28, the J gene TRBJ1-1; the D is unclear. The CDR3 totals 14 residues. V shed 3 bases and J shed 2 bases, with 10 bases lying between them. Germline CDR1 is MDHEN and CDR2 is SYDVKM. The CDR3 is CASSFVATNTEAFF. The CDR3 bases are TGTGCCAGCAGTTTTGTAGCCACAAACACTGAAGCTTTCTTT.

The chain joins TRBV3-1 (or the pseudogene TRBV3-2) to TRBJ2-2; TRBD2 aligns across 8 bases. This CDR3 comprises 15 residues. V dropped 3 bases and J dropped 3; count of bases not matched to a gene: 3. Germline-derived CDR1 and CDR2 are LGHDT and YNNKEL (reference sequence). As DNA, the CDR3 is TGTGCCAGCAGCCAGACTAGCGCCTACACCGGGGAGCTGTTTTTT. Its translation is CASSQTSAYTGELFF.

V and J are TRBV18 and TRBJ2-7; 11 positions match TRBD2. The ends lost 4 bases at V and 3 bases at J; junction bases unmatched: 5. Germline CDR1 KGHSH, CDR2 LQKENI. This CDR3 is built from 15 residues. The CDR3 sequence is CASSLTLAGVYEQYV. CDR3 sequence (DNA): TGTGCCAGCTCACTTACACTAGCGGGGGTCTACGAGCAGTACGTC.

This chain links TRBV2 with TRBJ2-1; 10 bases align to TRBD2. The CDR3 has 13 amino acids. J was trimmed by 9 bases and V by 6 bases; bases with no gene match: 5. In germline, CDR1 is SNHLY, CDR2 FYNNEI. The CDR3 protein is CASSLAGGAEQFF. The CDR3 nucleotides are TGTGCCAGCAGCTTAGCGGGAGGAGCTGAGCAGTTCTTC.

V gene TRBV5-6 combines with J gene TRBJ1-2, with 8 nucleotides matching TRBD1. The CDR3 runs 11 residues. The J segment lost 7 bases and the V segment lost 7 bases, leaving 3 bases of the junction unmatched. Germline V gives CDR1 SGHDT, CDR2 YYEEEE. CDR3: CASYGQGGYTF. In nucleotides, the CDR3 is TGTGCCAGCTATGGACAGGGTGGCTACACCTTC.

The chain's CDR3 is CASSEALQGQGARTF. CDR3 DNA sequence: TGTGCCAGCAGTGAAGCGCTTCAGGGGCAGGGGGCGCGGACCTTC. The chain links TRBV2 to TRBJ1-2; 8 nucleotides align to TRBD1. The germline V gene encodes CDR1 SNHLY and CDR2 FYNNEI. The CDR3 length is 15 residues. V shed 0 bases, J shed 14 bases, and the junction held 14 bases outside the gene matches.